The T cell receptor beta chain described here comes from a study of blood T cell repertoires in COVID-19. Study at large: COVID-19 samples from acute and convalescent phases originated in the United States, Italy and Spain. Sources were T cells, B-cell-depleted T cells, or PBMCs; the material itself was cDNA or gDNA.

The germline CDR1 and CDR2 sequences are WNHNN and SYGVQD (reference sequence). V lost 4 bases, J lost 9 bases, and 12 bases stayed unmatched. The CDR3 sequence is 15 residues long. As handled by the study authors: It was from reference gene primer amplification that nucleated cell counts were estimated. Only in-frame clones appear in the TCRdb table, and some are missing; sequencing was by immunoSEQ multiplex PCR. Clonal size and the V and J genes are those of that table, whereas D and trimming came from the DNA. Here the sample spans 270,000 or so clones, over 70% being singletons. This chain joins TRBV10-1 and TRBJ2-3; 8 bases agree with TRBD2. This receptor was obtained from a human donor in a cohort sampled during active COVID-19. Sequencing was performed on peripheral blood. In DNA, the CDR3 is TGCGCCAGCAGTGCAGGGACTAGTGGAGGGTCGACGCAGTATTTT. Translating gives CASSAGTSGGSTQYF.